A selection of T cell receptor beta chains follows, all from one sample in a study. MiXCR was run by TCRdb on the 5' RACE reads, yielding one entry per CDR3 protein. The sample has some 10,000 distinct CDR3 sequences, roughly half seen once. The material sequenced was tumor-infiltrating naive CD4+ T cells sorted from the breast tumor. The receptors derive from a female donor with breast cancer. The CDR3 runs from the conserved cysteine through the conserved F or W. A D gene is named only where the DNA matches it firmly. Not all rows give a size; the values are once, few, many and, for expanded clones, a class.

CDR3 DNA: TGCAGTGCTAGGGGGGACAGCCATGGCTACACCTTC; CDR3 protein: CSARGDSHGYTF; D gene: TRBD1; V gene: TRBV20-1; J gene: TRBJ1-2; clone size: few
CDR3 DNA: TGTGCCAGCAGCGAGACCCGAGGCCTCTCTGGAAACACCATATATTTT; CDR3 protein: CASSETRGLSGNTIYF; D gene: .; V gene: TRBV9; J gene: TRBJ1-3; clone size: .
CDR3 DNA: TGTGCCACCAGTGACCGGAACGGGAGGGACTACAATGAGCAGTTCTTC; CDR3 protein: CATSDRNGRDYNEQFF; D gene: TRBD2; V gene: TRBV24-1; J gene: TRBJ2-1; clone size: .
CDR3 DNA: TGCGCCAGCAGCCAAGCTGGACTAGCGGGAGATCGGGCAGATACGCAGTATTTT; CDR3 protein: CASSQAGLAGDRADTQYF; D gene: TRBD2; V gene: TRBV4-3; J gene: TRBJ2-3; clone size: .
CDR3 DNA: TGCGCCAGCCAGATTGGCGGCCTCATGTACAATGAGCAGTTCTTC; CDR3 protein: CASQIGGLMYNEQFF; D gene: .; V gene: TRBV5-1; J gene: TRBJ2-1; clone size: few
CDR3 DNA: TGTGCCAGCAGTTACCCCTCTACTAGATCCACCGGGGAGCTGTTTTTT; CDR3 protein: CASSYPSTRSTGELFF; D gene: .; V gene: TRBV6-2/TRBV6-3; J gene: TRBJ2-2; clone size: .
CDR3 DNA: TGCGCCAGCAGCCCCCGGAAGCAGTTCTTC; CDR3 protein: CASSPRKQFF; D gene: .; V gene: TRBV5-1; J gene: TRBJ2-1; clone size: few
CDR3 DNA: TGCGCCAGCAGCCAAGAGACACTAGCGGTCTACGAGCAGTACTTC; CDR3 protein: CASSQETLAVYEQYF; D gene: TRBD2; V gene: TRBV4-3; J gene: TRBJ2-7; clone size: .
CDR3 DNA: TGTGCCAGCAGCCCCAGACTAGCGGAGGTGGGAGAGACCCAGTACTTC; CDR3 protein: CASSPRLAEVGETQYF; D gene: TRBD2; V gene: TRBV7-2; J gene: TRBJ2-5; clone size: few
CDR3 DNA: TGTGCCAGCAGCCGGGCCACGTACCAAGAGACCCAGTACTTC; CDR3 protein: CASSRATYQETQYF; D gene: .; V gene: TRBV12-3/TRBV12-4; J gene: TRBJ2-5; clone size: .
CDR3 DNA: TGCGCCAGCAGCTCTACAGGACAGCCGAACACTGAAGCTTTCTTT; CDR3 protein: CASSSTGQPNTEAFF; D gene: .; V gene: TRBV5-1; J gene: TRBJ1-1; clone size: .
CDR3 DNA: TGTGCCAGCAGCTCCCGGGACAGCACTGAAGCTTTCTTT; CDR3 protein: CASSSRDSTEAFF; D gene: TRBD1; V gene: TRBV11-1; J gene: TRBJ1-1; clone size: .
CDR3 DNA: TGTGCCAGCAGCTCCCAGGGGGCCTACTATGGCTACACCTTC; CDR3 protein: CASSSQGAYYGYTF; D gene: TRBD1; V gene: TRBV27; J gene: TRBJ1-2; clone size: .
CDR3 DNA: TGTGCCAGCAGCTTACAGGGTAGAAACACTGAAGCTTTCTTT; CDR3 protein: CASSLQGRNTEAFF; D gene: .; V gene: TRBV7-9; J gene: TRBJ1-1; clone size: few
CDR3 DNA: TGTGCCAGCAGCCTTAGGTCGGGCGGGAGCAAGGATACGCAGTATTTT; CDR3 protein: CASSLRSGGSKDTQYF; D gene: TRBD2; V gene: TRBV7-2; J gene: TRBJ2-3; clone size: .
CDR3 DNA: TGTGCCAGCAGCCGGGACAGCAGCTCCTACAATGAGCAGTTCTTC; CDR3 protein: CASSRDSSSYNEQFF; D gene: TRBD1; V gene: TRBV6-5; J gene: TRBJ2-1; clone size: .
CDR3 DNA: TGTGCCAGCAGTTTAGAGGAGGGGGCGGCGAATGAGCAGTTCTTC; CDR3 protein: CASSLEEGAANEQFF; D gene: .; V gene: TRBV12-3/TRBV12-4; J gene: TRBJ2-1; clone size: .
CDR3 DNA: TGTGCCAGCAGTTTGTTTCGGGAGGGCCTCAACACCGGGGAGCTGTTTTTT; CDR3 protein: CASSLFREGLNTGELFF; D gene: TRBD2; V gene: TRBV12-3/TRBV12-4; J gene: TRBJ2-2; clone size: .
CDR3 DNA: TGTGCCAGCAGTACAACGGGGCGGGTTGGCCAAGAGACCCAGTACTTC; CDR3 protein: CASSTTGRVGQETQYF; D gene: .; V gene: TRBV7-2; J gene: TRBJ2-5; clone size: .
CDR3 DNA: TGTGCCAGCAGTTATAGGGAAAACTATGGCTACACCTTC; CDR3 protein: CASSYRENYGYTF; D gene: .; V gene: TRBV6-5; J gene: TRBJ1-2; clone size: .
CDR3 DNA: TGTGCCAGCAGTTTTGCGGGGGGCCCCCATCAGCCCCAGCATTTT; CDR3 protein: CASSFAGGPHQPQHF; D gene: .; V gene: TRBV12-3/TRBV12-4; J gene: TRBJ1-5; clone size: medium-sized
CDR3 DNA: TGCGCCAGCAGTCCAGGGTTGGGTGCCCTTCGTTTGAGGAACTTC; CDR3 protein: CASSPGLGALRLRNF; D gene: .; V gene: TRBV5-1; J gene: TRBJ2-7; clone size: .
CDR3 DNA: TGTGCCAGCAGCGTTAGCCATCAAGAGACCCAGTACTTC; CDR3 protein: CASSVSHQETQYF; D gene: .; V gene: TRBV9; J gene: TRBJ2-5; clone size: .
CDR3 DNA: TGCAGCGTTGTTGGGACTAGCGGGAGGGCAGATACGCAGTATTTT; CDR3 protein: CSVVGTSGRADTQYF; D gene: TRBD2; V gene: TRBV29-1; J gene: TRBJ2-3; clone size: few
CDR3 DNA: TGTGCCATCAGTGAGAGTCGGCAGGGGAGGGATTCACCCCTCCACTTT; CDR3 protein: CAISESRQGRDSPLHF; D gene: .; V gene: TRBV10-3; J gene: TRBJ1-6; clone size: .
CDR3 DNA: TGTGCCAGCAGCCCAGGGACAGCAGGGACTAGCGGGAGCTCCTACAATGAGCAGTTCTTC; CDR3 protein: CASSPGTAGTSGSSYNEQFF; D gene: TRBD2; V gene: TRBV7-9; J gene: TRBJ2-1; clone size: few
CDR3 DNA: TGTGCCAGCAGTCAACCTCCCTCGTTTGAGCAGTACTTC; CDR3 protein: CASSQPPSFEQYF; D gene: .; V gene: TRBV7-2; J gene: TRBJ2-7; clone size: few
CDR3 DNA: TGTGCCAGCAGCTTAGGAGGGCCCGCGAACACCGGGGAGCTGTTTTTT; CDR3 protein: CASSLGGPANTGELFF; D gene: .; V gene: TRBV7-2; J gene: TRBJ2-2; clone size: .
CDR3 DNA: TGTGCCAGCAGGGGGACAGATGCGAACACTGAAGCTTTCTTT; CDR3 protein: CASRGTDANTEAFF; D gene: TRBD1; V gene: TRBV3-1; J gene: TRBJ1-1; clone size: .
CDR3 DNA: TGCGCCAGCAGCCAAGATGCACACACCGGGGAGCTGTTTTTT; CDR3 protein: CASSQDAHTGELFF; D gene: .; V gene: TRBV4-3; J gene: TRBJ2-2; clone size: .
CDR3 DNA: TGTGCCAGCAGGGAGAATCGACAGGGTAGGGACTATGGCTACACCTTC; CDR3 protein: CASRENRQGRDYGYTF; D gene: TRBD1; V gene: TRBV6-6; J gene: TRBJ1-2; clone size: .
CDR3 DNA: TGTGCCAGCTATACCCCCAAGGCCCAGTACTTC; CDR3 protein: CASYTPKAQYF; D gene: .; V gene: TRBV10-3; J gene: TRBJ2-5; clone size: few
CDR3 DNA: TGCAGTGCCAAAGGGGACTACACAGCCAAAAACATTCAGTACTTC; CDR3 protein: CSAKGDYTAKNIQYF; D gene: TRBD2; V gene: TRBV20-1; J gene: TRBJ2-4; clone size: medium-sized
CDR3 DNA: TGTGCCAGCAGTTCGACGGTCACGCAGTATTTT; CDR3 protein: CASSSTVTQYF; D gene: .; V gene: TRBV12-3/TRBV12-4; J gene: TRBJ2-3; clone size: .
CDR3 DNA: TGTGCCAGCAGCAAGGGACACTTGAGCAATCAGCCCCAGCATTTT; CDR3 protein: CASSKGHLSNQPQHF; D gene: .; V gene: TRBV6-2/TRBV6-3; J gene: TRBJ1-5; clone size: medium-sized
CDR3 DNA: TGCAGTGCAACCCCCGACGAAACGGGGCGCAGAGATACGCAGTATTTT; CDR3 protein: CSATPDETGRRDTQYF; D gene: .; V gene: TRBV20-1; J gene: TRBJ2-3; clone size: .
CDR3 DNA: TGTGCCAGCAGCCCAGGGCAGCCCTCGGGGCAGTTCTTC; CDR3 protein: CASSPGQPSGQFF; D gene: .; V gene: TRBV7-6; J gene: TRBJ2-1; clone size: few
CDR3 DNA: TGCGCCAGCAGCGGGGACAGTTTTAATGAAAAACTGTTTTTT; CDR3 protein: CASSGDSFNEKLFF; D gene: TRBD1; V gene: TRBV5-1; J gene: TRBJ1-4; clone size: once
CDR3 DNA: TGTGCCTGGAGCATCAGACTAGGAGGATTTGAGCAGTTCTTC; CDR3 protein: CAWSIRLGGFEQFF; D gene: .; V gene: TRBV30; J gene: TRBJ2-1; clone size: .
CDR3 DNA: TGTGCCATCAGTTCGCAGGGTGAACAGCCCCAGCATTTT; CDR3 protein: CAISSQGEQPQHF; D gene: .; V gene: TRBV10-3; J gene: TRBJ1-5; clone size: medium-sized
CDR3 DNA: TGTGCCAGCAGCCAAGGCACAGATGGTTACAATGAGCAGTTCTTC; CDR3 protein: CASSQGTDGYNEQFF; D gene: .; V gene: TRBV3-1; J gene: TRBJ2-1; clone size: few
CDR3 DNA: TGCAGTGCTAGAGCGCTGACAGGGAACACTGAAGCTTTCTTT; CDR3 protein: CSARALTGNTEAFF; D gene: .; V gene: TRBV20-1; J gene: TRBJ1-1; clone size: few